The rows below give T cell receptor beta chains drawn from one sample of a study of cytomegalovirus exposure and HLA in healthy donors. Profiling relied on immunoSEQ multiplex PCR, and the TCRdb table lists in-frame clones only, not all of them. Seen here are 130,000 to 150,000 clones, approximately 68% observed once, and the top ten hold about 4.5%. The sample taken for sequencing was PBMCs. Every receptor here comes from a man in his 60s in good health and CMV-seronegative. CDR3s include the opening cysteine and the closing phenylalanine or tryptophan. The order of the fields is D gene, clone size, J gene, V gene, CDR3 length, CDR3 DNA, CDR3 protein. The D gene is left open where the match is weak. Not all rows give a size; the values are once, few, many and, for expanded clones, a class.

d_gene: TRBD2
abundance: .
j_gene: TRBJ2-1
v_gene: TRBV7-3
len: 17
CDR3nt: TGTGCCAGCAGCTTCCTGGGACTAGCGGGAGGGGAAAATGAGCAGTTCTTC
CDR3aa: CASSFLGLAGGENEQFF

d_gene: .
abundance: .
j_gene: TRBJ2-5
v_gene: TRBV21-1
len: 17
CDR3nt: TGTGCCAGCAGCCTCACCGAGGGACTAGCGAACCAAGAGACCCAGTACTTC
CDR3aa: CASSLTEGLANQETQYF

d_gene: .
abundance: few
j_gene: TRBJ2-7
v_gene: TRBV4-2
len: 13
CDR3nt: TGTGCCAGCAGCTCGACAGACTCCTACGAGCAGTACTTC
CDR3aa: CASSSTDSYEQYF

d_gene: TRBD1
abundance: .
j_gene: TRBJ2-2
v_gene: TRBV18
len: 16
CDR3nt: TGTGCCAGCTCACCAGGGACAGGGAGAAACACCGGGGAGCTGTTTTTT
CDR3aa: CASSPGTGRNTGELFF

d_gene: .
abundance: .
j_gene: TRBJ2-3
v_gene: TRBV27
len: 11
CDR3nt: TGTGCCAGCAGTTTCATAGATACGCAGTATTTT
CDR3aa: CASSFIDTQYF

d_gene: TRBD2
abundance: .
j_gene: TRBJ2-1
v_gene: TRBV5-4
len: 14
CDR3nt: TGTGCCAGCAGCAAGGGACTAGCGGGAGGGAAGCAGTTCTTC
CDR3aa: CASSKGLAGGKQFF

d_gene: TRBD2
abundance: once
j_gene: TRBJ2-3
v_gene: TRBV6-1
len: 16
CDR3nt: TGTGCCAGCAGTGAAGCGCTAGCGGGACACACAGATACGCAGTATTTT
CDR3aa: CASSEALAGHTDTQYF

d_gene: TRBD2
abundance: .
j_gene: TRBJ2-1
v_gene: TRBV5-6
len: 17
CDR3nt: TGTGCCAGCAGCTACCCAACGCTAGCGGGAGCGCGGAATGAGCAGTTCTTC
CDR3aa: CASSYPTLAGARNEQFF

d_gene: .
abundance: .
j_gene: TRBJ1-1
v_gene: TRBV10-3
len: 14
CDR3nt: TGTGCCATCAGTGATTCGGGGGGCAACACTGAAGCTTTCTTT
CDR3aa: CAISDSGGNTEAFF

d_gene: TRBD2
abundance: .
j_gene: TRBJ2-7
v_gene: TRBV7-9
len: 15
CDR3nt: TGTGCCAGCAGCTTTACTAGCGGGAAACCCTACGAGCAGTACTTC
CDR3aa: CASSFTSGKPYEQYF

d_gene: TRBD1
abundance: .
j_gene: TRBJ1-4
v_gene: TRBV2
len: 15
CDR3nt: TGTGCCAGCAGTCGACGGACAGGGTTCAGTGAAAAACTGTTTTTT
CDR3aa: CASSRRTGFSEKLFF

d_gene: TRBD1
abundance: .
j_gene: TRBJ2-5
v_gene: TRBV14
len: 14
CDR3nt: TGTGCCAGCAGCCAACTTAGGGGGCGCGAGACCCAGTACTTC
CDR3aa: CASSQLRGRETQYF

d_gene: .
abundance: .
j_gene: TRBJ1-2
v_gene: TRBV25-1
len: 13
CDR3nt: TGTGCCAGCAGTGAAGGGGGCGGCTATGGCTACACCTTC
CDR3aa: CASSEGGGYGYTF

d_gene: .
abundance: .
j_gene: TRBJ1-4
v_gene: TRBV6-5
len: 14
CDR3nt: TGTGCCAGCAGCCCCCCCGGGGGACATGAAAAACTGTTTTTT
CDR3aa: CASSPPGGHEKLFF

d_gene: .
abundance: .
j_gene: TRBJ2-7
v_gene: TRBV7-9
len: 14
CDR3nt: TGTGCCAGCAGCTTAGAGGGGACATACTACGAGCAGTACTTC
CDR3aa: CASSLEGTYYEQYF

d_gene: .
abundance: .
j_gene: TRBJ2-5
v_gene: TRBV30
len: 15
CDR3nt: TGTGCCTGGAGTAAAGGAGGCAGGGGACAAGAGACCCAGTACTTC
CDR3aa: CAWSKGGRGQETQYF

d_gene: .
abundance: .
j_gene: TRBJ2-7
v_gene: TRBV28
len: 14
CDR3nt: TGTGCCAGCAGTTTCCCCGCGGCAGGGGACGAGCAGTACTTC
CDR3aa: CASSFPAAGDEQYF

d_gene: .
abundance: few
j_gene: TRBJ2-7
v_gene: TRBV10-3
len: 13
CDR3nt: TGTGCCATCAGTGTAGAGCGGTCCTACGAGCAGTACTTC
CDR3aa: CAISVERSYEQYF

d_gene: TRBD2
abundance: .
j_gene: TRBJ2-7
v_gene: TRBV19
len: 15
CDR3nt: TGTGCCAGCGGTACTAGCGCCGACGCCTCCTACGAGCAGTACTTC
CDR3aa: CASGTSADASYEQYF

d_gene: TRBD1
abundance: .
j_gene: TRBJ1-4
v_gene: TRBV6-1
len: 13
CDR3nt: TGTGCCAGCAGTGGCGGACAGGTGAAACAACTGTTTTTT
CDR3aa: CASSGGQVKQLFF

d_gene: .
abundance: .
j_gene: TRBJ2-2
v_gene: TRBV12-5
len: 13
CDR3nt: TGTGCTAGTGGTTTGGTAGAGGCCGGGGAGCTGTTTTTT
CDR3aa: CASGLVEAGELFF

d_gene: TRBD1
abundance: .
j_gene: TRBJ1-1
v_gene: TRBV14
len: 15
CDR3nt: TGTGCCAGCAGCCGACGGACAGGGATGAACACTGAAGCTTTCTTT
CDR3aa: CASSRRTGMNTEAFF

d_gene: .
abundance: .
j_gene: TRBJ1-1
v_gene: TRBV29-1
len: 11
CDR3nt: TGCAGCGGCGAGGAGGCCACTGAAGCTTTCTTT
CDR3aa: CSGEEATEAFF

d_gene: .
abundance: .
j_gene: TRBJ1-5
v_gene: TRBV19
len: 16
CDR3nt: TGTGCCAGTCGGACGACAGGAGCTCATAGCAATCAGCCCCAGCATTTT
CDR3aa: CASRTTGAHSNQPQHF